This TCR beta chain appears in the sequencing data of a study of monozygotic twins with inflammatory bowel disease (dated by TCRdb to between 2017 and 2020). Background on the whole study: The complete study included approximately 28 monozygotic twin pairs: 19 IBD-discordant Danish pairs and nine German pairs, of which four were IBD-concordant and five were IBD-discordant. The search for disease-associated traits relied mainly on comparing, within discordant pairs, IBD patients with their genetically identical healthy co-twins. Each individual had, on average, about 151 000 unique TCRalpha sequences and 181 000 unique TCRbeta sequences available for analysis. The paper's findings and limits, for the study overall: Differing immunosuppressive treatments among patients may have added background noise and inter-individual variability to the repertoires. Measured by the inverse Simpson index, TCRbeta repertoire diversity was lower in IBD patients than in their healthy co-twins. The analysis was unable to tell different T cell subtypes apart. The results gave no support for a single strong signal or clonotype linked to IBD. Fewer clonotypes were shared with other individuals by IBD patients than by healthy twins, most markedly in patients showing signs of disease activity. Concordant and discordant twins showed no difference in repertoire similarity, possibly because of limited statistical power.

From the cysteine through the phenylalanine, the CDR3 covers 13 amino acids. DNA is not on record. The germline V gene sets CDR1 to MNHEY and CDR2 to SVGEGT. About this clonotype itself: Its antigen is still unknown.

A roughly 2.5 ml peripheral blood sample was drawn into PAXgene tubes per donor and stored at -80°C. Total RNA was isolated from whole blood with the PAXgene blood miRNA kit on an automated QIAcube, without T cell sorting. Peripheral blood from monozygotic twin pairs, either concordant or discordant for inflammatory bowel disease, underwent deep TCRalpha and TCRbeta repertoire profiling that used unique molecular barcoding. For every twin pair, smoking habits were documented, and each individual was categorised as a current, former or never smoker. The library was produced with 5' RACE. The input for every TCR library was roughly 3.5 ug of total RNA. cDNA was synthesized with SMARTScribe reverse transcriptase in eight separate reactions per sample. During cDNA synthesis, unique molecular identifiers containing a 6-nucleotide sample barcode were introduced by template switching. Two nested PCRs of approximately 16 and 10 cycles amplified the TCRalpha and TCRbeta cDNA, and bead purification followed each PCR. Before amplification, cDNA was treated with uracil DNA-glycosylase and purified using the QIAquick PCR purification kit. The second PCR added Illumina TruSeq-compatible adapters along with sample-specific barcodes. Library quality and concentration were checked on TapeStation and Qubit, and libraries were pooled at roughly 5.1 ng each. Sequencing of pooled libraries was carried out on an Illumina HiSeq2500 single-index Rapid Run using 2 x 100 bp reads and custom sequencing primers. As for the original processing: UMI-based consensus assembly with MiGEC version 1.2.6 was used to correct PCR and sequencing errors. MiXCR version 2.1.1 handled V(D)J alignment, clonotype assembly and CDR3 extraction. To normalise gene usage, clonotype sharing and MAIT/NKT TCR abundance, the top 1000, 10 000 and 20 000 clonotypes in each sample were analysed. Diversity was computed as the inverse Simpson index with the vegan R package after downsampling to 27 000 UMIs. Paired Mann-Whitney U tests on discordant twin pairs were used, with Benjamini-Hochberg multiple-testing correction. TCRdb reprocessed the reads, and each CDR3 protein sequence is entered once, without DNA. The V and J calls reflect TCRdb's pipeline rather than the authors' work. Per the sample table, the count is some 170,000 distinct CDR3 sequences. The top ten hold about 8% of the sample.

Sequenced sample: blood. The receptor comes from a human donor with ulcerative colitis or Crohn's disease, or a healthy co-twin of an affected twin (not recorded which). The chain joins TRBV6-2 or TRBV6-3 to TRBJ2-1. The CDR3 in this case is CASRPISYNEQFF.